The 17 T cell receptor beta chains below come from one sample, sequenced in a study of CD8+CD57+ T cells in acquired aplastic anemia. Genomic DNA, serving as template, underwent TCR beta VDJ and CDR3 profiling. Each CDR3 protein is one row after TCRdb ran MiXCR on the reads. This sample has approximately 65,000 distinct CDR3 sequences, with around 55% found just once. The sequenced sample was sorted CD4+, CD8+, or CD8+CD57+ T cells (not recorded which) from PBMCs. Receptor source: a human donor in good health, serving as a control.

A word on this clonotype: This could be a read error, since a much larger clone is one nucleotide away. The CDR3 ends on some other residue instead of the conserved phenylalanine or tryptophan, so this is likely a read error. The J gene is TRBJ2-6, the V gene TRBV6-1, with 10 bases lining up with TRBD1. Germline values: CDR1 MNHNS, CDR2 SASEGT. J lost 2 bases, V lost 5 bases, and 3 bases had no gene match. The length of the CDR3 is 16 residues. The CDR3 loop is CASSRQGAPGANVLTL. The CDR3 DNA is TGTGCCAGCAGTCGACAGGGGGCGCCTGGGGCCAACGTCCTGACTCTC.

V is TRBV15 and J is TRBJ1-2; D gene ambiguous. Germline V gives CDR1 LNHNV, CDR2 YYDKDF (reference sequence). CDR3 length equals 12 residues. Trimming took off 5 bases at V and 7 bases at J, with 11 bases between the two ends. The CDR3 DNA is TGTGCCACCAGCGTGAGGACCGGTGGCTACACCTTC. It codes for CATSVRTGGYTF.

The chain links TRBV7-8 to TRBJ1-4, with 8 bases that match TRBD1. The J segment lost 8 bases and the V segment lost 3 bases, leaving 11 bases of the junction unmatched. Germline-derived CDR1 and CDR2 are SGHVS and FQNEAQ. The CDR3 is 16 amino acids. The CDR3, as DNA: TGTGCCAGCAGCTTGGGTACAGGGGGGGCGAACGAAAAACTGTTTTTT. Translation: CASSLGTGGANEKLFF.

This chain links TRBV7-9 with TRBJ2-5, with 11 bases identical to TRBD2. This CDR3 is 15 amino acids long. V lost 5 bases, J lost 7 bases, and 9 bases stayed unmatched. Germline CDR1 SEHNR, CDR2 FQNEAQ (reference sequence). The CDR3 loop reads CASSQLGLAGGTQYF. The CDR3 DNA reads as TGTGCCAGCAGCCAGCTGGGCCTAGCGGGGGGGACCCAGTACTTC.

In this sample, this clonotype turned up a few times. V usage is TRBV3-1 and J usage is TRBJ2-6; 9 positions match TRBD1. With 4 bases clipped from V and 0 bases from J, the junction kept 7 bases outside the gene matches. The CDR3 is 18 residues long. Germline CDR1 is LGHDT and CDR2 is YNNKEL (reference sequence). CDR3 sequence: CASSPQGALSSGANVLTF. In nucleotides, the CDR3 is TGTGCCAGCAGCCCACAGGGGGCCCTTTCCTCTGGGGCCAACGTCCTGACTTTC.

The rearrangement joins TRBV15 to TRBJ2-7, with D possibly TRBD1 on 6 matching bases. Germline V gene sequence: CDR1 LNHNV, CDR2 YYDKDF (reference sequence). This CDR3 region has 16 residues. Between the trimmed V and J ends, which lost 3 bases and 3 bases, there was a span of 18 bases. CDR3 amino acids: CATSSASGTTSYEQYF. As DNA, the CDR3 is TGTGCCACCAGCAGCGCGTCCGGGACAACTAGCTACGAGCAGTACTTC.

The genes are TRBV19 and TRBJ1-2, with a tentative D call TRBD1 (5 bases). Germline CDR1 is LNHDA and CDR2 is SQIVND (reference sequence). Trimming left V 8 bases short and J 0 bases short, with 13 bases between. The CDR3 extends over 14 amino acids. The CDR3 bases are TGTGCCAGTTGGGACGGGGAGACTAACTATGGCTACACCTTC. This sequence encodes CASWDGETNYGYTF.

This clonotype turned up a few times. The chain combines TRBV29-1 with TRBJ2-5; D might be TRBD1 (5 bases). Germline-derived CDR1 and CDR2 are SQVTM and ANQGSEA. Trimming took off 0 bases at V and 1 base at J, with 9 bases between the two ends. The CDR3 consists of 14 residues. CDR3 sequence: CSVEEAGRQETQYF. The CDR3 DNA reads TGCAGCGTTGAAGAGGCAGGGCGCCAAGAGACCCAGTACTTC. Drawing the rest from reference TRBV29-1 and TRBJ2-5, the complete variable domain is SAVISQKPSRDICQRGTSLTIQCQVDSQVTMMFWYRQQPGQSLTLIATANQGSEATYESGFVIDKFPISRPNLTFSTLTVSNMSPEDSSIYLCSVEEAGRQETQYFGPGTRLLVL.

This clonotype was counted many times. This chain connects TRBV9 to TRBJ1-1, with D perhaps matching TRBD1 (5 bases). Trimming left V 3 bases short and J 0 bases short, with 9 bases between. Germline V gene lookup returns CDR1 SGDLS and CDR2 YYNGEE. The CDR3 has 14 amino acids. The CDR3 coding sequence is TGTGCCAGCAGCGGGGGGACGCTGAACACTGAAGCTTTCTTT. Its translation: CASSGGTLNTEAFF.

The V and J genes are TRBV2 and TRBJ2-7, with D unresolved. Trimming took off 7 bases at V and 3 bases at J, with 7 bases between the two ends. The CDR3 totals 11 residues. From germline, CDR1 is SNHLY and CDR2 FYNNEI. CDR3 loop: CASTLGYEQYF. The CDR3 coding sequence is TGTGCCAGCACGCTCGGCTACGAGCAGTACTTC.

The chain couples TRBV15 to TRBJ1-2; possibly TRBD1 for D (5 bases). V dropped 4 bases and J dropped 2 bases, with 26 bases sitting between them. The CDR3 covers 19 residues. Germline V gene lookup returns CDR1 LNHNV and CDR2 YYDKDF (reference sequence). CDR3 coding DNA: TGTGCCACCAGCACCGTTGACCGGGACCTTAAACTCCGGAACTATGGCTACACCTTC. This translates into CATSTVDRDLKLRNYGYTF.

As regards this clonotype: Without the conserved terminal phenylalanine or tryptophan, this CDR3 likely stems from a read error. V gene TRBV29-1 combines with J gene TRBJ1-2; no clear D gene. The V and J ends lost 7 bases and 8 bases respectively, with 11 bases between them. CDR1 SQVTM and CDR2 ANQGSEA come from the germline V gene. The CDR3 is 10 residues long. The CDR3 is CSAGGEGYTS. CDR3 DNA: TGCAGCGCCGGTGGGGAAGGCTACACCTCC.

The chain is built from TRBV29-1 and TRBJ2-1; D call uncertain. This CDR3 has 12 amino acids. Germline values: CDR1 SQVTM, CDR2 ANQGSEA. Trimming removed 3 bases at V and 8 bases at J, with 11 bases between. CDR3 amino acids: CSVDTFDYEQFF. DNA for the CDR3: TGCAGCGTTGACACGTTCGACTATGAGCAGTTCTTC.

The chain joins TRBV10-3 to TRBJ1-2; the D gene is possibly TRBD1 (5 bases). Between the trimmed V and J ends, which lost 2 bases and 8 bases, there was a span of 12 bases. Germline loops: CDR1 ENHRY, CDR2 SYGVKD. The CDR3 extends over 13 amino acids. CDR3 coding DNA: TGTGCCATCAGTGAGGTGGAGGGGCGCGGCTACACCTTC. It codes for CAISEVEGRGYTF.

This clonotype occurred many times. The V call is TRBV2, the J call TRBJ1-2; D possibly corresponds to TRBD1 (6 bases). V was cut by 2 bases and J by 5 bases, with 21 bases left in between. This CDR3 spans 17 amino acids. Per the germline V gene, CDR1 is SNHLY and CDR2 is FYNNEI. The CDR3 DNA reads TGTGCCAGCAGTGAACTGTCTGGGGGGCGAAGGCTATATGGCTACACCTTC. Protein: CASSELSGGRRLYGYTF.

The gene calls are TRBV30 and TRBJ1-5; 7 bases match TRBD1. The germline V gene encodes CDR1 GTSNPN and CDR2 SVGIG (reference sequence). J gave up 2 bases and V 5 bases, and 12 bases lay outside the gene matches. The CDR3 totals 16 residues. CDR3 residues: CAWGPPPGGGNQPQHF. CDR3 DNA: TGTGCCTGGGGTCCCCCCCCAGGGGGAGGCAATCAGCCCCAGCATTTT.

The chain combines TRBV3-1 with TRBJ2-3; possible D gene TRBD2, 5 bases. CDR1 and CDR2 from the germline V gene are LGHDT and YNNKEL (reference sequence). The CDR3 runs to 16 residues. The germline V and J ends were trimmed by 0 bases and 1 base, with 11 bases remaining between them. In DNA, the CDR3 is TGTGCCAGCAGCCAAGATCGAACTAGACGCACAGATACGCAGTATTTT. Translated: CASSQDRTRRTDTQYF.